Included here is one T cell receptor beta chain sequence, with context. This entry is derived from a study of metastatic and nonmetastatic thyroid tumors. Patients had received no treatment of any kind before thyroid surgery. The V gene's germline CDR1 is MNHNS and CDR2 SASEGT. V shed 5 bases and J 8 bases; nucleotides not matched to a gene: 8. This CDR3 has 15 amino acids. TCRdb re-clonotyped the PCR reads through MiXCR. Here the sample spans 5,500 to 8,000 clones, approximately 34% being singletons. V and J are TRBV6-1 and TRBJ1-4; 10 bases match TRBD1. Sequencing input: tumor tissue. The TCR sequence derives from a female donor with papillary thyroid cancer or a benign thyroid nodule (not recorded which). Some clones in this sample may be carry-over from other donors' samples. Here the CDR3 DNA reads TGTGCCAGCAGTCCCGGGGGGACAGGGGCAGAAAAACTGTTTTTT. It yields the protein CASSPGGTGAEKLFF.